This T cell receptor beta chain was profiled in a study of cytomegalovirus exposure and HLA in healthy donors. Study-level findings and limits: The study listed 150 to 200 cytomegalovirus-associated TCR beta chains. Subsequent analysis found a tendency for first-cohort TCR clusters to co-occur within the 120 or so validation repertoires. Diagnosis of cytomegalovirus status made by the classifier reportedly showed high specificity and sensitivity.

The CDR3 has 16 amino acids. Trimming cost V 5 bases and J 2 bases; bases outside gene matches: 9. Germline-derived CDR1 and CDR2 are SGHTA and FQGNSA. The data were produced by immunoSEQ multiplex PCR, yet TCRdb's version contains in-frame clones alone and is incomplete. The sample has more than 45,000 clones; 89% are singletons. Regarding this clone: Antigen unknown.

The specimen sequenced was PBMCs. This chain connects TRBV7-2 to TRBJ2-7; TRBD2 aligns across 10 bases. This clonotype was obtained from a woman younger than 30 in good health and CMV-seronegative. The CDR3 loop is CASSPTPAGGPYEQYF. CDR3 DNA: TGTGCCAGCAGCCCTACCCCAGCGGGAGGGCCCTACGAGCAGTACTTC.